The TCR beta chain described here comes from a study of radiation and T cells in renal cell carcinoma. Time point described: blood 2 weeks post-SBRT. Treatment described: 15 Gy SBRT to primary tumor, nephrectomy 4 weeks later. Blood was sampled at baseline, 2 weeks and 4 weeks after SBRT. This renal cell carcinoma was of the clear cell type. This clone occurred a few times. Germline CDR1 and CDR2: SGHAT and FQNNGV. Trimming left V 5 bases short and J 0 bases short, with 13 bases between. The CDR3 contains 15 residues. Clones were sequenced by immunoSEQ multiplex PCR, and TCRdb holds only the in-frame ones, with some missing. The sample shows tens of thousands of clones, around 86% of them seen only once.

This clonotype originated in a woman in her 50s with renal cell carcinoma. This specimen was blood, taken from a patient whose treatment included radiotherapy and nephrectomy. This chain connects TRBV11-2 to TRBJ1-1; D not resolved. The CDR3 region is CASSPSRGVNTEAFF. The DNA of the CDR3 is TGTGCCAGCAGCCCCTCGCGGGGAGTGAACACTGAAGCTTTCTTT.